One and the same sample provided the 22 T cell receptor beta chains below, sequenced in a study of blood T cells in healthy people across ages. It was with a sample-barcoded 5' primer and a J-beta primer mix that a second PCR of roughly 6 to 12 cycles was run. TCRdb re-analysed the 5' RACE reads in MiXCR, keeping a single row per CDR3 protein. The profile shows over 500,000 distinct CDR3 sequences, over 40% of them singletons. Sequencing used blood. These receptors all stem from a woman older than 75 in good health.

The J gene is TRBJ1-1, the V gene TRBV4-1, with 12 bases matching TRBD1. The length of the CDR3 is 15 residues. Germline CDR1 MGHRA, CDR2 YSYEKL. The junction had 5 bases not matched to a gene; V was cut back by 7 bases and J by 2 bases. The CDR3 region is CASKRGTGGNTEAFF. CDR3 DNA: TGCGCCAGCAAGAGGGGGACAGGGGGCAACACTGAAGCTTTCTTT.

As for this clonotype: Just one base apart from a much larger clone, this may be a read error. The chain combines TRBV20-1 with TRBJ1-6; 7 nucleotides align to TRBD1. The V gene end was trimmed by 2 bases and the J gene end by 9 bases; junction bases not matched to a gene: 13. Germline V gene sequence: CDR1 DFQATT, CDR2 SNEGSKA (reference sequence). The CDR3 consists of 16 residues. CDR3 amino acids: CSARPSRGQISSPLHF. CDR3 nucleotide sequence: TGCAGTGCTAGACCTAGTAGGGGGCAGATTAGTTCACCCCTCCACTTT.

The chain links TRBV6-2 or TRBV6-3 to TRBJ2-3, with D uncertain. CDR1 MNHEY and CDR2 SVGEGT come from the germline V gene. Trimming removed 5 bases at V and 1 base at J, with 10 bases between. This CDR3 region has 14 residues. CDR3 in amino acids: CASSVGRGTDTQYF. CDR3 sequence (DNA): TGTGCCAGCAGTGTCGGAAGGGGCACAGATACGCAGTATTTT.

This chain uses TRBV2 with TRBJ1-5; 9 positions agree with TRBD1. CDR3 size: 15 residues. Germline CDR1 and CDR2: SNHLY and FYNNEI. V was pared by 4 bases and J by 5 bases, with 6 bases of the junction left unmatched. CDR3 protein: CASSGTGARDQPQHF. The DNA of the CDR3 is TGTGCCAGCAGTGGGACAGGGGCCCGTGATCAGCCCCAGCATTTT.

V and J are TRBV6-6 and TRBJ2-6; 13 nucleotides align to TRBD2. Germline V CDR1 and CDR2: MNHNY, SVGAGI (reference sequence). Trimming took 6 bases from V and 18 from J; bases not matched to a gene: 14. The CDR3 is 15 residues long. Here the CDR3 DNA reads TGTGCCAGCAGCCCTGGGACTAGCGGGACTCAACGGCGGACTTTC. Protein: CASSPGTSGTQRRTF.

This clonotype showed up just a few times. The V and J genes are TRBV7-8 and TRBJ1-6; 7 positions agree with TRBD1. The V segment lost 4 bases and the J segment 2 bases; nucleotides outside the gene matches: 2. The CDR3 has 15 amino acids. The germline V gene has CDR1 SGHVS and CDR2 FQNEAQ. CDR3 amino acids: CASSSGQAYNSPLHF. The DNA for the CDR3 is TGTGCCAGCAGCTCAGGACAGGCCTATAATTCACCCCTCCACTTT.

The rearrangement joins TRBV19 to TRBJ1-5; D unclear. This CDR3 has 15 amino acids. CDR1 and CDR2 from the germline V gene are LNHDA and SQIVND (reference sequence). V was cut by 6 bases and J by 4 bases, with 16 bases left in between. DNA for the CDR3: TGTGCCAGTAGATTGGAGCCGAATGGTAATCAGCCCCAGCATTTT. Encoded protein: CASRLEPNGNQPQHF.

This clonotype was seen at least ten times. The V gene is TRBV7-9, the J gene TRBJ1-2, with 8 bases that match TRBD1. The CDR3 sequence is 16 residues long. In germline, CDR1 is SEHNR, CDR2 FQNEAQ (reference sequence). After removal of 1 base from V and 4 bases from J, the junction contained 8 bases not matched to a gene. Here the CDR3 DNA reads TGTGCCAGCAGCTTAGTGGGGCAGGGGGCTGGCTATGGCTACACCTTC. Its protein is CASSLVGQGAGYGYTF.

The chain combines TRBV28 with TRBJ2-7; TRBD1 aligns across 7 bases. CDR3 length equals 16 residues. The V gene end was trimmed by 5 bases and the J gene end by 5 bases; junction bases not matched to a gene: 15. Germline CDR1 is MDHEN and CDR2 is SYDVKM. The CDR3 region is CASSVTGVGDVHEQYF. The DNA for the CDR3 is TGTGCCAGCAGTGTAACAGGGGTAGGGGACGTCCACGAGCAGTACTTC.

This clonotype appeared many times. The V gene is TRBV12-3 or TRBV12-4, the J gene TRBJ1-5; possible D gene TRBD1, 6 bases. V dropped 5 bases and J dropped 4 bases, with 15 bases sitting between them. The CDR3 length is 15 residues. The CDR3 coding sequence is TGTGCCAGCAGTCTCTTCCGGGACACAAATCAGCCCCAGCATTTT. Translation gives CASSLFRDTNQPQHF.

In this sample, this clonotype turned up many times. This chain uses TRBV6-1 with TRBJ2-3, with D maybe TRBD2 (6 bases). The CDR3 sequence is 16 residues long. Deletions cut 3 bases from V and 4 bases from J, with 17 bases between. Germline V gene data show CDR1 as MNHNS and CDR2 as SASEGT. CDR3 bases: TGTGCCAGCAGTGATAACTACGGGAGATTTGCAGATACGCAGTATTTT. Protein product: CASSDNYGRFADTQYF.

This clonotype was observed many times. The CDR3 here is CASSQDLGDTQYF. Here the CDR3 DNA reads TGTGCCAGCAGCCAAGATCTAGGGGATACGCAGTATTTT. The chain uses TRBV14 and TRBJ2-3, with unresolved D. Trimming cost V 0 bases and J 6 bases, with 7 bases left between them. The CDR3 is 13 residues long. Germline V gives CDR1 SGHDN, CDR2 FVKESK.

The chain couples TRBV6-5 to TRBJ1-1, with no clear D. This CDR3 contains 11 residues. Germline V gene data show CDR1 as MNHEY and CDR2 as SVGAGI. Trimming pared 2 bases from V and 9 bases from J, leaving 7 bases between. The CDR3 sequence: CASSYSYQAFF. In DNA, the CDR3 is TGTGCCAGCAGTTACAGCTACCAAGCTTTCTTT.

The chain has TRBV28 and TRBJ2-1, with TRBD2 as a possible D gene (6 bases). Trimming cost V 7 bases and J 8 bases, with 12 bases left between them. The CDR3 covers 12 residues. CDR1 is MDHEN and CDR2 is SYDVKM in the germline V gene. CDR3 residues: CASMVRGDEQFF. The CDR3 bases are TGTGCCAGCATGGTGCGGGGAGATGAGCAGTTCTTC.

This chain joins TRBV28 and TRBJ2-3; a possible D gene is TRBD2 (5 bases). Germline CDR1 is MDHEN and CDR2 is SYDVKM. The ends were cut back, 4 bases at V and 5 bases at J, with 13 bases in the middle. This CDR3 spans 14 amino acids. CDR3 DNA: TGTGCCAGCAGTTCCCTCCGGGAATTAGATACGCAGTATTTT. As protein: CASSSLRELDTQYF.

Turning to this clonotype: Just one base apart from a much larger clone, this may be a read error. The chain combines TRBV10-3 with TRBJ2-3, with D perhaps matching TRBD1 (6 bases). Germline V gives CDR1 ENHRY, CDR2 SYGVKD. This CDR3 has 15 residues. The CDR3 DNA reads as TGTGCCGTAACACAGGGAAAAACTGTCACAGGTACGCAGTATTTT. This sequence encodes CAVTQGKTVTGTQYF.

The J gene is TRBJ1-1, the V gene TRBV9, with TRBD1 matching 7 bases. This CDR3 is built from 14 residues. Per germline, CDR1 SGDLS and CDR2 YYNGEE. With V trimmed by 3 bases and J by 7 bases, 9 bases remained unmatched. CDR3 residues: CASSDSGGGREAFF. DNA for the CDR3: TGTGCCAGCAGCGACTCAGGGGGAGGTCGTGAAGCTTTCTTT.

The V gene is TRBV25-1, the J gene TRBJ2-5; D perhaps matches TRBD1 (6 bases). Germline V gives CDR1 MGHDK, CDR2 SYGVNS. The CDR3 loop spans 15 amino acids. Between the trimmed V and J ends, which lost 3 bases and 11 bases, there was a span of 22 bases. The CDR3 bases are TGTGCCAGCAGTGATAGGGCAGGGGACAACTACAAGCAGTACTTC. Amino acid sequence: CASSDRAGDNYKQYF.

This clonotype was seen more than once but under ten times. A much more abundant neighbour one base away suggests this may be a read error. This chain uses TRBV5-1 with TRBJ2-1; 7 bases line up with TRBD2. V was pared by 5 bases and J by 4 bases, with 9 bases of the junction left unmatched. There are 15 residues in the CDR3. Germline V gene sequence: CDR1 SGHRS, CDR2 YFSETQ. This CDR3 is CASRIEASGYNEQFF. The CDR3 bases are TGCGCCAGCAGAATTGAGGCTAGCGGATACAATGAGCAGTTCTTC.

The chain carries TRBV27 and TRBJ1-5; D uncertain. The CDR3 contains 14 residues. CDR1 and CDR2 from the germline V gene are MNHEY and SMNVEV (reference sequence). V lost 2 bases, J lost 7 bases, and 12 bases lay in between. The CDR3 bases are TGTGCCAGCAGTTTAAGAGGGAGTGGGCAGCCCCAGCATTTT. Its protein product is CASSLRGSGQPQHF.

With regard to this clonotype: A read error may be the cause here, since a much bigger clone is one base away. This chain connects TRBV9 to TRBJ2-5, with D unresolved. Trimming took off 0 bases at V and 11 bases at J, with 8 bases between the two ends. The CDR3 consists of 11 residues. From germline, CDR1 is SGDLS and CDR2 YYNGEE. The CDR3 spells CASSVGHEQYF. CDR3 bases: TGTGCCAGCAGCGTAGGCCATGAGCAGTACTTC.

This clonotype has a count of ten or more. This chain connects TRBV3-1 to TRBJ2-4, with D uncertain. The V end was cut by 0 bases, the J end by 4 bases, with 10 bases between. Per the germline V gene, CDR1 is LGHDT and CDR2 is YNNKEL (reference sequence). CDR3 size: 15 residues. The chain's CDR3 is CASSQESVLKNIQYF. The CDR3 DNA reads as TGTGCCAGCAGCCAAGAGTCGGTCTTAAAAAACATTCAGTACTTC.